These T cell receptor beta chains were read from a single sample in a study of molecular identifiers for immune sequencing clone quantification. TCRdb reprocessed the PCR reads via MiXCR and lists one record per CDR3 protein. The repertoire includes about half a million distinct CDR3 sequences, roughly a fifth of them detected once, and 0.65% to 0.95% sits in the top ten. The sample was naive CD8+ T cells from blood, with Jurkat cell RNA spiked in. The receptors here all came from a human donor in good health. Some libraries in this study had Jurkat cell RNA spiked in. Both conserved end residues are part of each CDR3. The order of the fields is V gene, clone size, D gene, J gene, CDR3 length, CDR3 DNA, CDR3 protein. D genes are given only for firm matches. Where a row states a size, it is once, few, many or the class of an expanded clone; other rows omit it.

TRBV27	-	-	TRBJ2-7	14	TGTGCCAGCAGTTGGACCCGTGATTCCTACGAGCAGTACTTC	CASSWTRDSYEQYF
TRBV3-1	-	TRBD2	TRBJ2-7	16	TGTGCCAGCAGCCAAGATGAAGGACTAGCGGGAAACGAGCAGTACTTC	CASSQDEGLAGNEQYF
TRBV12-3/TRBV12-4	-	-	TRBJ1-2	13	TGTGCCAGCAGTTTAATTGTCTCCTATGGCTACACCTTC	CASSLIVSYGYTF
TRBV3-1	-	-	TRBJ2-7	18	TGTGCCAGCAGCCAAGATCTCCGTAAGGAGCGGAGCCACTACGAGCAGTACTTC	CASSQDLRKERSHYEQYF
TRBV28	-	TRBD1	TRBJ1-5	18	TGTGCCAGCAGTGACCCAAGGACAGGGGAGAAGGGCAATCAGCCCCAGCATTTT	CASSDPRTGEKGNQPQHF
TRBV12-3/TRBV12-4	-	-	TRBJ2-5	17	TGTGCCAGCAGTCCTACGGGACCTACACCTCTACAAGAGACCCAGTACTTC	CASSPTGPTPLQETQYF
TRBV20-1	many	TRBD1	TRBJ2-7	12	TGCAGTGCTGGACAGGGGCCCCACGAGCAGTACTTC	CSAGQGPHEQYF
TRBV12-5	many	TRBD1	TRBJ2-3	14	TGTGCTAGTGGTACCGGACAGGGGGAAGATACGCAGTATTTT	CASGTGQGEDTQYF
TRBV15	-	TRBD1	TRBJ2-7	13	TGTGCCACCAGCCCCGGGACAGGGAACGAGCAGTACTTC	CATSPGTGNEQYF
TRBV7-6	few	TRBD1	TRBJ2-5	15	TGTGCCAGCAACTCGAGGAGCAGGGGGCAAGAGACCCAGTACTTC	CASNSRSRGQETQYF
TRBV27	many	-	TRBJ1-5	13	TGTGCCAGCAGTCTCCAGGGGAATCAGCCCCAGCATTTT	CASSLQGNQPQHF
TRBV6-6	many	TRBD2	TRBJ2-7	15	TGTGCCAGCAGTTCCACCGGGACTAGCGGATACGAGCAGTACTTC	CASSSTGTSGYEQYF
TRBV6-5	few	TRBD1	TRBJ2-7	15	TGTGCCAGCACGAGGACAGGGCTGAGCTCCTACGAGCAGTACTTC	CASTRTGLSSYEQYF
TRBV3-1	few	-	TRBJ1-4	18	TGTGCCAGCAGCCAAGAAGGTAGTCCAGTTGATACTAATGAAAAACTGTTTTTT	CASSQEGSPVDTNEKLFF
TRBV2	many	-	TRBJ1-1	14	TGTGCCAGCAGTGAAGAAGACCTGAACACTGAAGCTTTCTTT	CASSEEDLNTEAFF
TRBV9	many	-	TRBJ1-5	13	TGTGCCAGCGCCGCGGGGAGCAATCAGCCCCAGCATTTT	CASAAGSNQPQHF
TRBV11-2	-	-	TRBJ2-7	13	TGTGCCAGCAGCTTCCGACACCTGGGCGAGCAGTACTTC	CASSFRHLGEQYF
TRBV29-1	many	-	TRBJ2-7	11	TGCAGCGTTGGTGGGGGAAGCGAGCAGTACTTC	CSVGGGSEQYF
TRBV7-9	-	TRBD1	TRBJ2-1	17	TGTGCCAGCAGCTTTCCCCAGACAGGGGGGCCAGCTAATGGGCAGTTCTTC	CASSFPQTGGPANGQFF
TRBV29-1	many	-	TRBJ2-3	13	TGCAGCGCCGACAGGCCTAGCACAGATACGCAGTATTTT	CSADRPSTDTQYF
TRBV12-3/TRBV12-4	-	-	TRBJ2-5	14	TGTGCCAGCAGTTTAGGGCGGAATTTCGAGACCCAGTACTTC	CASSLGRNFETQYF
TRBV13	few	-	TRBJ2-1	11	TGTGCCAGCAGCGGGAGAAATGAGCAGTTCTTC	CASSGRNEQFF
TRBV19	-	TRBD2	TRBJ2-4	19	TGTGCCAGTAGTATGGAGATTAGCGGGATGGGCCTGGCCAAAAACATTCAGTACTTC	CASSMEISGMGLAKNIQYF
TRBV4-3	many	-	TRBJ2-3	15	TGCGCCAGCAGCCAAGATGGACCAGGATCAGATACGCAGTATTTT	CASSQDGPGSDTQYF
TRBV16	-	TRBD1	TRBJ2-1	15	TGTGCCAGCACCCACCAGGGGGTGAATGTCGATGAGCAGTTCTTC	CASTHQGVNVDEQFF
TRBV12-3/TRBV12-4	many	-	TRBJ2-6	12	TGTGCCAGCAGTTTTCCCGAGTTCGTCCTGACTTTC	CASSFPEFVLTF
TRBV5-5	many	-	TRBJ1-1	14	TGTGCCAGCAGCGATGTGTCTGTTGTAACTGAAGCTTTCTTT	CASSDVSVVTEAFF